Following are 7 T cell receptor beta chains from one sample sequenced in a study of T-cell reconstitution after alpha-beta-depleted transplantation in children. Unique molecular identifiers were used in preparing the TCRbeta library. TCRdb called the PCR reads again in MiXCR, with one record for every CDR3 protein. The sample lists about 360,000 distinct CDR3 sequences; about 14% were seen once. The sequenced sample was PBMCs, obtained from the stem cell graft. The receptors derive from a human donor who donated a stem cell graft to a child with Fanconi anemia.

Ten or more counts support this clonotype. The chain is built from TRBV7-2 and TRBJ2-3, with 8 positions matching TRBD2. The CDR3 is 15 residues long. In germline, CDR1 is SGHTA, CDR2 FQGNSA. Unmatched junction bases numbered 7, after V lost 2 bases and J lost 6 bases. CDR3 sequence: CASSLSGASGDTQYF. DNA for the CDR3: TGTGCCAGCAGCTTATCAGGTGCTAGCGGGGATACGCAGTATTTT. The whole variable domain, filled in from reference TRBV7-2 and TRBJ2-3, reads GAGVSQSPSNKVTEKGKDVELRCDPISGHTALYWYRQSLGQGLEFLIYFQGNSAPDKSGLPSDRFSAERTGGSVSTLTIQRTQQEDSAVYLCASSLSGASGDTQYFGPGTRLTVL.

This clonotype was detected only a few times. This chain uses TRBV2 with TRBJ2-1; TRBD1 or TRBD2 may be the D gene (7 bases each). This CDR3 is built from 14 residues. V was shortened by 4 bases and J by 11 bases, with 18 bases between the two germline ends. Germline V gene sequence: CDR1 SNHLY, CDR2 FYNNEI. The CDR3 DNA sequence: TGTGCCAGCAGTGCTTTCCCGGGGGGACAGCAGCAGTTCTTC. Encoded protein: CASSAFPGGQQQFF.

The rearrangement uses TRBV6-1 and TRBJ1-5, with no clear D. The germline gives CDR1 MNHNS, CDR2 SASEGT. The CDR3 extends over 13 amino acids. Trimming removed 7 bases at V and 2 bases at J, with 9 bases between. The CDR3, as DNA: TGTGCCAGCATGGGTTATGGCAATCAGCCCCAGCATTTT. Its protein product is CASMGYGNQPQHF.

This chain joins TRBV5-1 and TRBJ1-2; no clear D gene. CDR3 length: 13 amino acids. Germline V CDR1 and CDR2: SGHRS, YFSETQ. V lost 0 bases, J lost 13 bases, and 16 bases lay in between. The CDR3 DNA follows: TGCGCCAGCAGCTTGGAGGCCATAAGTGAAGGCACCTTC. Translation: CASSLEAISEGTF.

This clonotype was found a few times. The gene calls are TRBV2 and TRBJ1-1, with unresolved D. This CDR3 is built from 13 residues. Per germline, CDR1 SNHLY and CDR2 FYNNEI. The V gene lost 7 bases and the J gene lost 3 bases, with 12 bases spanning the gap. CDR3 sequence (DNA): TGTGCCAGCATCTTAAGGGAGCACACTGAAGCTTTCTTT. Amino acids: CASILREHTEAFF.

This clonotype was seen only a few times. CDR3 nucleotide sequence: TGTGCCAGCAGCTTAGATGGTTACCATGAAGCTTTCTTT. It yields the protein CASSLDGYHEAFF. The V call is TRBV11-2, the J call TRBJ1-1; D uncertain. CDR1 SGHAT and CDR2 FQNNGV come from the germline V gene. The CDR3 totals 13 residues. Trimming pared 0 bases from V and 7 bases from J, leaving 9 bases between. Full variable domain (missing parts from reference TRBV11-2 and TRBJ1-1): EAGVAQSPRYKIIEKRQSVAFWCNPISGHATLYWYQQILGQGPKLLIQFQNNGVVDDSQLPKDRFSAERLKGVDSTLKIQPAKLEDSAVYLCASSLDGYHEAFFGQGTRLTVV.

The V call is TRBV25-1, the J call TRBJ2-6, with D unresolved. CDR1 and CDR2 (germline): MGHDK, SYGVNS. CDR3 size: 15 residues. Trimming shortened V by 1 base and J by 0 bases, and 4 bases separated the two germline ends. The CDR3 spells CASSEFRSGANVLTF. CDR3 coding DNA: TGTGCCAGCAGTGAATTTCGCTCTGGGGCCAACGTCCTGACTTTC.